One sample yielded the 15 T cell receptor beta chains listed below, sequenced in a study of OX40 agonist ivuxolimab in advanced cancers. TCRdb's copy holds only in-frame clones and misses some; the assay was immunoSEQ multiplex PCR. The top ten hold over 1.1% of the sample, which has some 96,000 clones, just under 85% seen once. The sample in question was CD4+ or CD8+ T cells sorted from blood, obtained in a trial of the OX40 agonist ivuxolimab. The receptors originated from an adult with an advanced solid tumor such as melanoma, head and neck, liver or kidney cancer.

The chain links TRBV11-3 to TRBJ2-2, with D hard to call. The CDR3 sequence is 14 residues long. V shed 2 bases and J shed 4 bases, with 8 bases lying between them. Germline V lookup: CDR1 SGHNT, CDR2 YENEEA. CDR3 loop: CASSLYGSTGELFF. The CDR3 coding sequence is TGTGCCAGCAGCTTATATGGCAGCACCGGGGAGCTGTTTTTT.

The rearrangement uses TRBV7-3 and TRBJ2-3, with TRBD1 matching over 9 bases. Germline CDR1 SGHTA, CDR2 FQGTGA. V lost 4 bases and J lost 8; bases outside the gene matches: 7. The CDR3 loop spans 14 amino acids. Here the CDR3 reads CASSSTGGRVTQYF. DNA for the CDR3: TGTGCCAGCAGCTCGACAGGGGGTCGGGTTACGCAGTATTTT.

This rearrangement joins TRBV25-1 to TRBJ2-5; 7 bases are shared with TRBD1. The CDR3 spans 16 residues. The germline V gene has CDR1 MGHDK and CDR2 SYGVNS. The trim removed 5 bases at V and 3 bases at J, leaving 12 bases unmatched. The CDR3 loop reads CASSPRQGKAKETQYF. In DNA, the CDR3 is TGTGCCAGCAGTCCAAGACAGGGAAAGGCAAAAGAGACCCAGTACTTC.

This clone was seen once. This rearrangement joins TRBV15 to TRBJ1-2, with a weak D call TRBD1 (6 bases). The germline V gene encodes CDR1 LNHNV and CDR2 YYDKDF (reference sequence). V lost 8 bases to trimming and J lost 7 bases, with 23 bases between them. This CDR3 contains 15 residues. CDR3 bases: TGTGCCACCGAGGTTGGCAGGGGTACTCCGGGTGGCTACACCTTC. This sequence encodes CATEVGRGTPGGYTF.

The chain has TRBV5-5 and TRBJ1-1; maybe TRBD1 (6 bases). Germline CDR1 and CDR2: SGHKS and YYEKEE (reference sequence). With 0 bases removed from V and 9 bases from J, the gap between germline ends came to 18 bases. CDR3 length: 15 amino acids. The CDR3 loop is CASSLAGTSQMKAFF. DNA for the CDR3: TGTGCCAGCAGCTTGGCCGGGACATCCCAAATGAAAGCTTTCTTT.

The V call is TRBV27, the J call TRBJ2-1, with D possibly being TRBD1 (5 bases). The CDR3 covers 14 residues. Trimming pared 4 bases from V and 3 bases from J, leaving 10 bases between. CDR1 is MNHEY, CDR2 SMNVEV, per germline (reference sequence). The CDR3 loop reads CASSSPGIYNEQFF. CDR3 bases: TGTGCCAGCAGTTCCCCAGGGATCTACAATGAGCAGTTCTTC.

The chain is built from TRBV6-1 and TRBJ2-1; 9 bases agree with TRBD1. Germline CDR1 and CDR2: MNHNS and SASEGT. This CDR3 contains 15 residues. J was trimmed by 7 bases and V by 7 bases; bases with no gene match: 11. DNA for the CDR3: TGTGCCAGCATGAAACAGGGGGCTACCCGAAATGAGCAGTTCTTC. It codes for CASMKQGATRNEQFF.

In this sample, this clone turned up a few times. J is TRBJ2-5 and V is TRBV7-2; the D gene is possibly TRBD2 (6 bases). In germline, CDR1 is SGHTA, CDR2 FQGNSA. This CDR3 has 10 residues. V was shortened by 8 bases and J by 5 bases, with 6 bases between the two germline ends. CDR3 residues: CASGGETQYF. The CDR3, as DNA: TGTGCCAGCGGGGGGGAGACCCAGTACTTC.

The CDR3 bases are TGTGCCAGCAGCTTATGGGACTTTAGTGGCTACACCTTC. It translates to CASSLWDFSGYTF. This chain joins TRBV13 and TRBJ1-2, with D tentatively TRBD1 (5 bases). Germline V gene sequence: CDR1 PRHDT, CDR2 FYEKMQ (reference sequence). With 2 bases removed from V and 7 bases from J, the gap between germline ends came to 11 bases. CDR3 length: 13 residues.

The chain recombines TRBV18 with TRBJ1-2; weak D call: TRBD1 (5 bases). CDR3 length: 14 residues. The germline V gene encodes CDR1 KGHSH and CDR2 LQKENI. V shed 4 bases and J shed 5 bases, with 14 bases lying between them. CDR3 residues: CASSLGPSGYGYTF. DNA of the CDR3: TGTGCCAGCTCACTGGGGCCTTCAGGGTATGGCTACACCTTC. Full variable domain (rest looked up from reference TRBV18 and TRBJ1-2): NAGVMQNPRHLVRRRGQEARLRCSPMKGHSHVYWYRQLPEEGLKFMVYLQKENIIDESGMPKERFSAEFPKEGPSILRIQQVVRGDSAAYFCASSLGPSGYGYTFGSGTRLTVV.

A single count supports this clone. V and J are TRBV4-3 and TRBJ2-3; tentatively, D is TRBD2 (6 bases). Germline-derived CDR1 and CDR2 are LGHNA and YSLEER. Deletions cut 4 bases from V and 4 bases from J, with 15 bases between. The CDR3 contains 15 residues. The CDR3 is CASSPRESVADTQYF. The CDR3, as DNA: TGCGCCAGCAGCCCTCGGGAGTCAGTCGCAGATACGCAGTATTTT.

V is TRBV4-2 and J is TRBJ2-7; 7 bases match TRBD1. Germline assignment: CDR1 LGHNA and CDR2 YNFKEQ. With V trimmed by 0 bases and J by 3 bases, 8 bases remained unmatched. The CDR3 length is 16 residues. The CDR3 DNA is TGTGCCAGCAGCCAAGATCCAATAACAGGGGTCTACGAGCAGTACTTC. Protein: CASSQDPITGVYEQYF.

The V and J genes are TRBV19 and TRBJ1-1; D perhaps matches TRBD1 (5 bases). The germline V and J ends were trimmed by 2 bases and 7 bases, with 11 bases remaining between them. The CDR3 consists of 13 residues. CDR1 and CDR2 from the germline V gene are LNHDA and SQIVND (reference sequence). CDR3 region: CASSIRGYNEAFF. DNA of the CDR3: TGTGCCAGTAGTATAAGGGGATATAATGAAGCTTTCTTT.

The chain recombines TRBV7-9 with TRBJ1-1; tentatively, D is TRBD1 (5 bases). CDR1 and CDR2 (germline): SEHNR, FQNEAQ (reference sequence). This CDR3 comprises 15 residues. Trimming left V 10 bases short and J 0 bases short, with 18 bases between. This CDR3 reads CAILKGAAVNTEAFF. The CDR3 DNA reads TGTGCCATCCTAAAAGGGGCAGCGGTGAACACTGAAGCTTTCTTT.

The chain is built from TRBV9 and TRBJ2-1; D is possibly TRBD2 (6 bases). The CDR3 is made up of 15 amino acids. The V end was cut by 3 bases, the J end by 0 bases, with 10 bases between. CDR1 SGDLS and CDR2 YYNGEE come from the germline V gene. In DNA, the CDR3 is TGTGCCAGCAGCGCTCGGCGGGGCTCCTACAATGAGCAGTTCTTC. Residues: CASSARRGSYNEQFF.